This section outlines one T cell receptor (beta chain) sequence together with its context. Its antigen remains unidentified. RNA extraction was followed by reverse transcription into cDNA, which acted as the sequencing template. Measured with immunoSEQ multiplex PCR; TCRdb has only the in-frame clones, and not every one. The sample contains hundreds of thousands of clones, 60% of which appear only once. The source of the sample is a study of CD8+ T cells in alopecia areata. The overall study: Treated patients swallowed 5 to 10 mg of oral tofacitinib twice daily.

CDR1 is MNHEY, CDR2 SVGAGI, per germline. V dropped 4 bases and J dropped 6 bases, with 12 bases sitting between them. This CDR3 has 13 amino acids. Treatment given: oral pan-JAK inhibitor, 5-10 mg twice daily. Peripheral blood samples and lesional scalp punch biopsies were obtained from alopecia areata patients. Study-wide findings and caveats: For lesional scalp, especially alopecia totalis/universalis, clonality was higher than in normal scalp. There were many expanded lesional clones persisting in scalp and blood during tofacitinib.

Sequences were derived from CD4+ T cells sorted from blood, sampled at approximately week 51, from a patient treated with tofacitinib. J is TRBJ1-2 and V is TRBV6-5; D gene ambiguous. This sequence was found in a human donor with alopecia areata. The CDR3 loop reads CASSLGRGHGYTF. Written as DNA, the CDR3 is TGTGCCAGCAGTTTGGGCCGAGGTCATGGCTACACCTTC.